One and the same sample provided the 9 T cell receptor beta chains below, sequenced in a study of preoperative IRX-2 immunotherapy in early breast cancer. Noted treatment: preoperative locoregional IRX-2 cytokine immunotherapy. TCRdb's copy holds only in-frame clones and misses some; the assay was immunoSEQ multiplex PCR. The sample shows tens of thousands of clones, nearly 95% of them seen only once. The specimen was taken from a patient treated with IRX-2 immunotherapy. Receptors originate from a human donor with breast cancer.

This clone was seen a single time. This rearrangement joins TRBV18 to TRBJ1-4; no definite D call. Germline V gives CDR1 KGHSH, CDR2 LQKENI. Between the trimmed V and J ends, which lost 3 bases and 8 bases, there was a span of 10 bases. This CDR3 is 13 amino acids long. The CDR3 loop is CASSPPVGEKLFF. The CDR3 region has the DNA TGTGCCAGCTCACCTCCCGTGGGAGAAAAACTGTTTTTT. Filled out from reference TRBV18 and TRBJ1-4, the complete variable domain reads NAGVMQNPRHLVRRRGQEARLRCSPMKGHSHVYWYRQLPEEGLKFMVYLQKENIIDESGMPKERFSAEFPKEGPSILRIQQVVRGDSAAYFCASSPPVGEKLFFGSGTQLSVL.

The chain is built from TRBV6-6 and TRBJ1-4; weak D call: TRBD1 (6 bases). The CDR3 has 14 residues. Germline V gives CDR1 MNHNY, CDR2 SVGAGI (reference sequence). Trimming stripped 7 bases from V and 8 bases from J, with 17 bases between. CDR3 in DNA: TGTGCCAGCATTAACGGGGGGGCCAAGGAAAAACTGTTTTTT. It is translated as CASINGGAKEKLFF.

This clone came up a few times. The chain is built from TRBV2 and TRBJ2-6; D is tentatively TRBD1 or TRBD2 (6 bases each). Germline V gene sequence: CDR1 SNHLY, CDR2 FYNNEI. The CDR3 totals 15 residues. V was clipped by 7 bases and J by 4 bases, with 14 bases between them. The CDR3 DNA sequence: TGTGCCAGCAAGGGGGGACTTAAAGGGGCCAACGTCCTGACTTTC. Its protein is CASKGGLKGANVLTF.

The CDR3 spells CASSAGQAERSYTF. The DNA for the CDR3 is TGTGCCAGCAGCGCCGGACAGGCGGAGAGGAGCTACACCTTC. The V gene is TRBV9, the J gene TRBJ1-2, with 7 nucleotides matching TRBD1. The CDR3 spans 14 residues. The germline CDR1 and CDR2 sequences are SGDLS and YYNGEE. V lost 3 bases and J lost 9; bases outside the gene matches: 11.

V is TRBV6-5 and J is TRBJ2-2; the match to TRBD2 covers 9 bases. V dropped 6 bases and J dropped 7; count of bases not matched to a gene: 9. Germline assignment: CDR1 MNHEY and CDR2 SVGAGI. This CDR3 is 15 amino acids long. CDR3 sequence (DNA): TGTGCCAGCAGCCGCGGGAGGGCCTTTGTCGGGGAGCTGTTTTTT. The encoded protein is CASSRGRAFVGELFF.

This clone occurred once. The rearrangement joins TRBV7-9 to TRBJ1-1, with a possible D match to TRBD1 (5 bases). The CDR3 has 15 amino acids. Trimming pared 5 bases from V and 7 bases from J, leaving 20 bases between. Germline V gene lookup returns CDR1 SEHNR and CDR2 FQNEAQ (reference sequence). The CDR3 DNA is TGTGCCAGCAGCCCCGATATGTGGGGGGAGGTTGAAGCTTTCTTT. This sequence encodes CASSPDMWGEVEAFF.

The chain is built from TRBV18 and TRBJ1-2, with 7 bases matching TRBD1. Per germline, CDR1 KGHSH and CDR2 LQKENI. The CDR3 sequence is 14 residues long. V was pared by 5 bases and J by 8 bases, with 11 bases of the junction left unmatched. The CDR3 DNA reads as TGTGCCAGCTCAAACACGGGACAGAATGTGGGCTACACCTTC. It yields the protein CASSNTGQNVGYTF.

CDR3 DNA sequence: TGTGCCAGCAGTGACGGCGGGGGTTCCTACAATGAGCAGTTCTTC. Encoded protein: CASSDGGGSYNEQFF. The chain links TRBV6-1 to TRBJ2-1; 7 bases fit TRBD2. Unmatched junction bases numbered 3, after V lost 3 bases and J lost 1 base. Looked up from germline, CDR1 is MNHNS and CDR2 is SASEGT. The CDR3 loop spans 15 amino acids.

The chain couples TRBV5-5 to TRBJ2-7; weak D call: TRBD2 (5 bases). The CDR3 runs 16 residues. CDR1 and CDR2 from the germline V gene are SGHKS and YYEKEE (reference sequence). Trimming shortened V by 0 bases and J by 4 bases, and 17 bases separated the two germline ends. CDR3 bases: TGTGCCAGCAGCTTGGCCAGGACGGCTGGACTTTACGAGCAGTACTTC. It encodes CASSLARTAGLYEQYF.